This T cell receptor (beta chain) was documented in a study of patients and donors after allogeneic stem cell transplantation. The germline CDR1 and CDR2 sequences are MNHEY and SMNVEV (reference sequence). This CDR3 has 14 amino acids. With 3 bases removed from V and 2 bases from J, the gap between germline ends came to 11 bases. TCRdb reprocessed the RT-PCR reads with MiXCR, giving one entry per CDR3 protein. The data contain some 960,000 distinct CDR3 sequences, roughly 18% of them seen just once; the ten biggest clones take up under 6.5%. This clonotype was seen a handful of times. The clonotype was recovered from a human donor who was either an allogeneic HSCT recipient or a stem cell or donor lymphocyte infusion donor (not recorded which). It is not recorded whose cells these are; they may come from a transplant donor. This chain uses TRBV27 with TRBJ2-7; D is ambiguous. Sequencing was carried out using blood, either unsorted or a sorted T cell fraction (not recorded which). In DNA form, the CDR3 reads TGTGCCAGCAGTTTTGGCTTTGGAGCCTACGAGCAGTACTTC. Translation: CASSFGFGAYEQYF.